This entry describes one TCR beta chain. No antigen is known for it. The germline V gene encodes CDR1 SGHTA and CDR2 FQGTGA. Trimming stripped 4 bases from V and 1 base from J, with 10 bases between. The CDR3 is made up of 15 amino acids. Data came from immunoSEQ multiplex PCR; TCRdb stores just in-frame clones and leaves some out. The sample holds around 700,000 clones; approximately 79% are singletons and the top ten take 1.5% to 2%. This sample stems from a study of shared clonotypes between healthy human individuals. Overall study findings and caveats: Non-shared clonotypes had lower generation probabilities than clonotypes shared by all four sorted-subset donors.

Sequencing used memory CD4+ T cells sorted from blood. The subset is: CD45RA-negative fraction. The source of this sequence is a woman aged 30 to 39 in good health. The chain links TRBV7-3 to TRBJ2-2; weak D call: TRBD1 (5 bases). The CDR3 is CASSSGLLNTGELFF. The CDR3 bases are TGTGCCAGCAGCTCAGGGCTGCTGAACACCGGGGAGCTGTTTTTT.